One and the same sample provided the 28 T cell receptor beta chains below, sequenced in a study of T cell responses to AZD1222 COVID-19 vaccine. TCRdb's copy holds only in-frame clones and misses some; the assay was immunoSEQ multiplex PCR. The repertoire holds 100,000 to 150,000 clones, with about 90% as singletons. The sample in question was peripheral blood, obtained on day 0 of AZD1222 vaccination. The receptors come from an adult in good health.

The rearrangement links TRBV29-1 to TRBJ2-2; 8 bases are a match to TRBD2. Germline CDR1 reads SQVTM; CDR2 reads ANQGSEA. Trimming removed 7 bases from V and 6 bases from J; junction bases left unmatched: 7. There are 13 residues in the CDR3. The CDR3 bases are TGCAGCGCGGGACTAGTGGGACCCGGGGAGCTGTTTTTT. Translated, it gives CSAGLVGPGELFF.

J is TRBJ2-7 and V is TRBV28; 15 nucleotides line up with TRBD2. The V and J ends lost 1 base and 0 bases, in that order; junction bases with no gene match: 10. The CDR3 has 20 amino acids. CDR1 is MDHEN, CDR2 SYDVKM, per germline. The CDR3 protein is CASSLFYSGTSGGSSYEQYF. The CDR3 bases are TGTGCCAGCAGTTTATTCTACTCCGGGACTAGCGGGGGGAGCTCCTACGAGCAGTACTTC.

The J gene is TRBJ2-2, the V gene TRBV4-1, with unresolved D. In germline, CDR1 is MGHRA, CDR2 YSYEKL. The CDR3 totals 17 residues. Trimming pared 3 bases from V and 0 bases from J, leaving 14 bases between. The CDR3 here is CASSHTRRAANTGELFF. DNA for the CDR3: TGCGCCAGCAGCCACACCCGTCGAGCCGCGAACACCGGGGAGCTGTTTTTT.

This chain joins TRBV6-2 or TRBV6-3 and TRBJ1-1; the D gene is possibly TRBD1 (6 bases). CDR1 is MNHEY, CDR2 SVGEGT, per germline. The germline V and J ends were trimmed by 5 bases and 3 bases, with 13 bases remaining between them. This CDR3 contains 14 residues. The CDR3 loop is CASSVWTEHTEAFF. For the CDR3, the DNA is TGTGCCAGCAGTGTGTGGACAGAACACACTGAAGCTTTCTTT.

This chain's CDR3 is CASSDRGMNTEAFF. CDR3 DNA: TGTGCCAGCAGTGATCGGGGGATGAACACTGAAGCTTTCTTT. This chain joins TRBV6-1 and TRBJ1-1, with D perhaps TRBD1 (5 bases). V lost 3 bases and J 0 bases, leaving 8 bases between the germline ends. The CDR3 extends over 14 amino acids. Per germline, CDR1 MNHNS and CDR2 SASEGT.

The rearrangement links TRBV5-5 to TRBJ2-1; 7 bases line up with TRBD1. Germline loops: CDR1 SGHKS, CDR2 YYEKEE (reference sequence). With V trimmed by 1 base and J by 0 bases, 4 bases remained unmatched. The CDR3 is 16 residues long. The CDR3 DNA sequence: TGTGCCAGCAGCTTGACAGGGGCGAGCTCCTACAATGAGCAGTTCTTC. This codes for CASSLTGASSYNEQFF.

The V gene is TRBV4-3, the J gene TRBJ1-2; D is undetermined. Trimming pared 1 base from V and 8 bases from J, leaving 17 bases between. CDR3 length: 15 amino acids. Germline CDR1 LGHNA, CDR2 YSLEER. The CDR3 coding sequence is TGCGCCAGCAGCCAAGCGGCGGCGGGGTTAGGCGGCTACACCTTC. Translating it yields CASSQAAAGLGGYTF.

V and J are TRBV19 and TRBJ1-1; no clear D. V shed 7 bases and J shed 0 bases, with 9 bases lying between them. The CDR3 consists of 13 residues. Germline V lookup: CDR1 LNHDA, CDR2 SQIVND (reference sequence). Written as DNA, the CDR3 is TGTGCCAGTACTAGGACGATGAACACTGAAGCTTTCTTT. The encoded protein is CASTRTMNTEAFF.

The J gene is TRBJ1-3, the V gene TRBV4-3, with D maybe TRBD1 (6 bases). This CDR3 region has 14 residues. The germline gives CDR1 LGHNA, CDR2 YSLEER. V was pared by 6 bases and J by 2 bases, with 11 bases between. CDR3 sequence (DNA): TGCGCCAGCAGTCTAACAGGGACTGGAAACACCATATATTTT. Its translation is CASSLTGTGNTIYF.

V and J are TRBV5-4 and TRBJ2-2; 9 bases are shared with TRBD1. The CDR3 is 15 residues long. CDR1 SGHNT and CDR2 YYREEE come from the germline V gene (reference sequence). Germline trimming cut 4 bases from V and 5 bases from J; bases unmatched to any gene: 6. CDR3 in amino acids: CASSRGDRVTGELFF. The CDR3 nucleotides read TGTGCCAGCAGCCGCGGGGACAGGGTGACCGGGGAGCTGTTTTTT.

The CDR3 protein is CAIQPGDGKPQHF. Written as DNA, the CDR3 is TGTGCTATTCAGCCAGGGGATGGTAAGCCCCAGCATTTT. J is TRBJ1-5 and V is TRBV6-5; TRBD1 is a possible D gene (6 bases). CDR1 is MNHEY and CDR2 is SVGAGI in the germline V gene. This CDR3 region has 13 residues.

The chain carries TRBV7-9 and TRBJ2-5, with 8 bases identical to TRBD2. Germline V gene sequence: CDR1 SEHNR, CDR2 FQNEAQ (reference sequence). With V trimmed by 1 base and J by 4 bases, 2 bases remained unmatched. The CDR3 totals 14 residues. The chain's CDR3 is CASSLGLAGETQYF. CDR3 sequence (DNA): TGTGCCAGCAGCTTAGGGCTAGCGGGAGAGACCCAGTACTTC.

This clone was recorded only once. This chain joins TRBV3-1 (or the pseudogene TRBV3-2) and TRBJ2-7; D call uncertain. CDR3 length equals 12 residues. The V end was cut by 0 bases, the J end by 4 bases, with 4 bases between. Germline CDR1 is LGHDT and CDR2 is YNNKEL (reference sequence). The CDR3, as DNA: TGTGCCAGCAGCCAAGAAGGGTACGAGCAGTACTTC. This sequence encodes CASSQEGYEQYF.

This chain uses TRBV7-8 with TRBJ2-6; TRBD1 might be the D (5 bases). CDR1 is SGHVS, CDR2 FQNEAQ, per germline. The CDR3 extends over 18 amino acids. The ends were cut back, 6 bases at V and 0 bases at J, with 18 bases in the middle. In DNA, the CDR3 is TGTGCCAGCAGACCCACGGCCAGGGTGTCCTCTGGGGCCAACGTCCTGACTTTC. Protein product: CASRPTARVSSGANVLTF.

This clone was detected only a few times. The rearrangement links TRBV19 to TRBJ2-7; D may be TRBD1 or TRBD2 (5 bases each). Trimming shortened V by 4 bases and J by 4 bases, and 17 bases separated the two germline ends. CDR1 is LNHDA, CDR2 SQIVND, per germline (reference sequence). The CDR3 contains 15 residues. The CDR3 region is CASSTLEGLGYEQYF. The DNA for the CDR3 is TGTGCCAGTAGTACCCTCGAGGGGCTGGGTTACGAGCAGTACTTC.

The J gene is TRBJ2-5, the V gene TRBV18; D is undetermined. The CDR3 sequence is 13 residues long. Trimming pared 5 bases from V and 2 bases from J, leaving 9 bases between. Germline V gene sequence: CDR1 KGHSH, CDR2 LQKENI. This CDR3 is CASSGTEQETQYF. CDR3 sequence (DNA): TGTGCCAGCTCAGGAACAGAACAAGAGACCCAGTACTTC.

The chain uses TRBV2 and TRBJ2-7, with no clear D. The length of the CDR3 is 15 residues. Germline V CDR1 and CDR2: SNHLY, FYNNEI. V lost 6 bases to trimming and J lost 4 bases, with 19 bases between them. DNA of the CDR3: TGTGCCAGCAGAGAACAGTCCACCTCTTGGTACGAGCAGTACTTC. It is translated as CASREQSTSWYEQYF.

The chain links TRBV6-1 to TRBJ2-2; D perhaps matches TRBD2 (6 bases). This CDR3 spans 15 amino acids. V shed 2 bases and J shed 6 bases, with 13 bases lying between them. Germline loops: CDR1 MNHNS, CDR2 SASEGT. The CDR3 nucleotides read TGTGCCAGCAGTGAACGAGGGAGGACGGCCGGGGAGCTGTTTTTT. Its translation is CASSERGRTAGELFF.

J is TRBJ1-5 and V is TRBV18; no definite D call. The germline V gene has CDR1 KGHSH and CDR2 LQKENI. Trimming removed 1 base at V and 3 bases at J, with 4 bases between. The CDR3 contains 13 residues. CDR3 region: CASSPLDNQPQHF. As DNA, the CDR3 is TGTGCCAGCTCACCACTTGACAATCAGCCCCAGCATTTT.

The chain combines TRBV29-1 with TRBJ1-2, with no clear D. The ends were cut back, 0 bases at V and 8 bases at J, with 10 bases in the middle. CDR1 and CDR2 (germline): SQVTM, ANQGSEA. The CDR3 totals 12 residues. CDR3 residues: CSVEDQVGGYTF. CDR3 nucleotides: TGCAGCGTTGAAGATCAGGTCGGGGGCTACACCTTC.

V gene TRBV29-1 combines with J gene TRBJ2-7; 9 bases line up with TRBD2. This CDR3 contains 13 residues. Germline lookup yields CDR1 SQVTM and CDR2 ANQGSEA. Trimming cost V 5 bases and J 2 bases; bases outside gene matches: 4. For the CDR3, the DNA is TGCAGCGTTCAGCGGGAGGACCCCTACGAGCAGTACTTC. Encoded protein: CSVQREDPYEQYF.

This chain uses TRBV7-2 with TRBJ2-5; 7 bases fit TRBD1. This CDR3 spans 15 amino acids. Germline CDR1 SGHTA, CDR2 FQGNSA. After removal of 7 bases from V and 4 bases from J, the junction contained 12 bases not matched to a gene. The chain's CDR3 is CASTATGSGGETQYF. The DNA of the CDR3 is TGTGCCAGCACCGCGACAGGGTCGGGCGGAGAGACCCAGTACTTC.

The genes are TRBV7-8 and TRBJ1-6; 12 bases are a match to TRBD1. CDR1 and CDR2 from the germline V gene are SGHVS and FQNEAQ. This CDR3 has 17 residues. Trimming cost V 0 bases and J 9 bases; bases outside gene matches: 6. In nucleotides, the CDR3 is TGTGCCAGCAGCTTAGCCCCGGGACAGGGGGCTAGTTCACCCCTCCACTTT. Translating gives CASSLAPGQGASSPLHF.

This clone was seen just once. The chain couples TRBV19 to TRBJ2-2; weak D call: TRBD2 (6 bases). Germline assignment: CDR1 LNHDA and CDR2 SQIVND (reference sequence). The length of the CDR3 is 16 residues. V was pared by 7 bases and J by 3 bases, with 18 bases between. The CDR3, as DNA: TGTGCCAGTATGCGGTTGGCTAGCGCCGACACCGGGGAGCTGTTTTTT. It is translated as CASMRLASADTGELFF.

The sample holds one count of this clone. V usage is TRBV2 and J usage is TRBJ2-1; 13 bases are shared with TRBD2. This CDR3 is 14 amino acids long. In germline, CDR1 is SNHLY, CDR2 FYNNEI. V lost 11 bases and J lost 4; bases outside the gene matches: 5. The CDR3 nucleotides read TGTGCCGGGTCGACTAGCGGGAGGTACAATGAGCAGTTCTTC. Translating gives CAGSTSGRYNEQFF.

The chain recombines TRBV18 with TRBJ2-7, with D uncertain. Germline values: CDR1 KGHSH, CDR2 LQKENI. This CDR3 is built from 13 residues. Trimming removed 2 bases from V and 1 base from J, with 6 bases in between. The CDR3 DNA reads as TGTGCCAGCTCACCAGGCAGATCCTACGAGCAGTACTTC. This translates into CASSPGRSYEQYF.

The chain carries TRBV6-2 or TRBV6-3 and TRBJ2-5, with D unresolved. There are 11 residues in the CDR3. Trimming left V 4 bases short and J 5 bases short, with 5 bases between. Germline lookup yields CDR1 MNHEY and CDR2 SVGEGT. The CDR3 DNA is TGTGCCAGCAGTTCATGGGAGACCCAGTACTTC. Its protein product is CASSSWETQYF.

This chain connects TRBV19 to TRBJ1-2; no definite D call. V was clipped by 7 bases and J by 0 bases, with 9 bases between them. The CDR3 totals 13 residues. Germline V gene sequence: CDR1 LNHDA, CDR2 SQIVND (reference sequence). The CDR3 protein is CASTLQTNYGYTF. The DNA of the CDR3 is TGTGCCAGTACCCTACAGACTAACTATGGCTACACCTTC.